The clone carrying this T cell receptor beta chain was seen just once. Antigen unknown. The CDR3 consists of 15 residues. CDR1 and CDR2 (germline): SGHAT, FQNNGV. V gave up 1 base and J gave up 4 bases; unmatched junction bases: 5. Profiling relied on immunoSEQ multiplex PCR, and the TCRdb table lists in-frame clones only, not all of them. Of about 36,000 clones listed, 88% are singletons. These data are taken from a study of OX40 agonist ivuxolimab in advanced cancers. Across the study: Patients were infused with ivuxolimab every 2 weeks at 0.01 to 10 mg/kg. Whole-study findings and limits: Average numbers of expanded clones were greater in CD8+ T cells than in CD4+. Not determined was the antigen specificity of the expanded peripheral T cells.

This sequence joins TRBV11-2 and TRBJ2-7; 9 bases are shared with TRBD1. Sequenced material: CD4+ or CD8+ T cells sorted from blood, taken in a trial of the OX40 agonist ivuxolimab. The TCR sequence derives from an adult with an advanced solid tumor such as melanoma, head and neck, liver or kidney cancer. CDR3 in DNA: TGTGCCAGCAGCTTAGGAACAGGGGGCCCTTACGAGCAGTACTTC. This translates into CASSLGTGGPYEQYF.